The 14 T cell receptor beta chains listed next were all sequenced from one sample in a study of blood T cell repertoires in COVID-19. Clones were sequenced by immunoSEQ multiplex PCR, and TCRdb holds only the in-frame ones, with some missing. There are 200,000 to 300,000 clones in the sample; 75% to 85% occur only once, and 6.5% to 9.5% lies in the top ten. Source material: peripheral blood. Source of these receptors: an elderly woman with COVID-19, enrolled during active disease.

This clone was detected once. This chain joins TRBV3-1 (or the pseudogene TRBV3-2) and TRBJ1-2; 8 nucleotides line up with TRBD1. V dropped 4 bases and J dropped 9; count of bases not matched to a gene: 7. The CDR3 runs to 13 residues. CDR1 LGHDT and CDR2 YNNKEL come from the germline V gene (reference sequence). The chain's CDR3 is CASSPTGDRSYTF. In DNA, the CDR3 is TGTGCCAGCAGCCCTACTGGGGACAGGAGCTACACCTTC.

This chain joins TRBV11-3 and TRBJ2-2, with 7 bases fitting TRBD2. There are 17 residues in the CDR3. Germline V gene lookup returns CDR1 SGHNT and CDR2 YENEEA. J gave up 2 bases and V 0 bases, and 6 bases lay outside the gene matches. CDR3 amino acids: CASSLEGQGLNTGELFF. Written as DNA, the CDR3 is TGTGCCAGCAGCTTAGAGGGCCAGGGACTAAACACCGGGGAGCTGTTTTTT.

The rearrangement joins TRBV11-3 to TRBJ1-6; D is ambiguous. The germline gives CDR1 SGHNT, CDR2 YENEEA. V lost 0 bases to trimming and J lost 7 bases, with 4 bases between them. This CDR3 has 13 residues. The CDR3 loop is CASSLDRNSPLHF. CDR3 sequence (DNA): TGTGCCAGCAGCTTAGACAGAAATTCACCCCTCCACTTT.

V and J are TRBV27 and TRBJ1-1; a possible D gene is TRBD1 (6 bases). Germline V CDR1 and CDR2: MNHEY, SMNVEV (reference sequence). This CDR3 has 14 residues. Between the trimmed V and J ends, which lost 6 bases and 6 bases, there was a span of 17 bases. The CDR3 DNA follows: TGTGCCAGCAGCCTGGGGGGGCTAAACCCTGAAGCTTTCTTT. Translation: CASSLGGLNPEAFF.

The genes are TRBV28 and TRBJ1-2, with TRBD1 as a possible D gene (6 bases). CDR3 length: 12 amino acids. Germline V CDR1 and CDR2: MDHEN, SYDVKM. V lost 5 bases and J lost 6, with 10 bases in between. The CDR3 region has the DNA TGTGCCAGCAGTGATTACAGGGATGGCTACACCTTC. Translated: CASSDYRDGYTF.

V gene TRBV6-5 combines with J gene TRBJ2-1, with TRBD2 as a possible D gene (7 bases). The length of the CDR3 is 13 residues. The germline V gene encodes CDR1 MNHEY and CDR2 SVGAGI. The V gene lost 2 bases and the J gene lost 10 bases, with 12 bases spanning the gap. CDR3 DNA sequence: TGTGCCAGCAGTTACGGGGGGGCTAGGGAGCAGTTCTTC. Its translation: CASSYGGAREQFF.

This chain links TRBV5-6 with TRBJ1-6; D call uncertain. Germline CDR1 is SGHDT and CDR2 is YYEEEE. V lost 2 bases and J lost 0, with 18 bases in between. This CDR3 contains 19 residues. This CDR3 reads CASSLEVRRLSSYNSPLHF. The CDR3 DNA reads TGTGCCAGCAGCTTAGAAGTCAGGAGGTTAAGCTCCTATAATTCACCCCTCCACTTT.

The V and J genes are TRBV5-1 and TRBJ2-2; 7 bases agree with TRBD1. The CDR3 spans 15 residues. Trimming took 4 bases from V and 2 from J; bases not matched to a gene: 5. Looked up from germline, CDR1 is SGHRS and CDR2 is YFSETQ. The CDR3 here is CASSIGDSNTGELFF. The CDR3 nucleotides read TGCGCCAGCAGCATAGGGGACAGCAACACCGGGGAGCTGTTTTTT. The full variable domain, its missing parts supplied by reference TRBV5-1 and TRBJ2-2, is KAGVTQTPRYLIKTRGQQVTLSCSPISGHRSVSWYQQTPGQGLQFLFEYFSETQRNKGNFPGRFSGRQFSNSRSEMNVSTLELGDSALYLCASSIGDSNTGELFFGEGSRLTVL.

The chain is built from TRBV21-1 and TRBJ1-5; TRBD1 was called by the table and not checked on the DNA. TRBV21-1 is listed as a pseudogene. This CDR3 has 18 residues. Written as DNA, the CDR3 is TGTGCCAGCAGCAAAGGTCAAGGCAGGTCATCTGAGACAGGGCCCCAGCATTTT. Its translation is CASSKGQGRSSETGPQHF.

The rearrangement links TRBV3-1 (or the pseudogene TRBV3-2) to TRBJ1-1; weak D call: TRBD1 (5 bases). This CDR3 is 11 amino acids long. Germline V CDR1 and CDR2: LGHDT, YNNKEL (reference sequence). V shed 4 bases and J shed 8 bases, with 8 bases lying between them. The CDR3 DNA reads TGTGCCAGCAGCCGGGGCCGAGAAGCTTTCTTT. Its protein is CASSRGREAFF.

The gene calls are TRBV18 and TRBJ2-1, with 10 bases matching TRBD1. CDR1 is KGHSH and CDR2 is LQKENI in the germline V gene. The V gene end was trimmed by 3 bases and the J gene end by 4 bases; junction bases not matched to a gene: 12. This CDR3 has 18 amino acids. The CDR3 DNA is TGTGCCAGCTCACCCCTCCTCCTGACAGGGGGCTCGTACAATGAGCAGTTCTTC. Protein sequence: CASSPLLLTGGSYNEQFF.

The rearrangement joins TRBV4-3 to TRBJ1-6; the match to TRBD1 covers 9 bases. CDR3 length: 14 residues. V shed 3 bases, J shed 10 bases, and the junction held 4 bases outside the gene matches. The germline V gene encodes CDR1 LGHNA and CDR2 YSLEER. CDR3 region: CASSQTGGKSPLHF. The CDR3 coding sequence is TGCGCCAGCAGCCAGACAGGGGGTAAATCACCCCTCCACTTT.

V is TRBV4-1 and J is TRBJ1-6, with TRBD1 matching 8 bases. CDR1 and CDR2 (germline): MGHRA, YSYEKL. V shed 0 bases and J 2 bases; nucleotides not matched to a gene: 12. CDR3 size: 20 residues. The CDR3 reads CASSQDPQGASRTYNSPLHF. In DNA form, the CDR3 reads TGCGCCAGCAGCCAAGATCCCCAGGGGGCTTCGAGGACCTATAATTCACCCCTCCACTTT.

The V gene is TRBV28, the J gene TRBJ1-5; D call uncertain. Germline assignment: CDR1 MDHEN and CDR2 SYDVKM. The CDR3 extends over 12 amino acids. V was clipped by 5 bases and J by 7 bases, with 9 bases between them. CDR3 region: CASSTGWQPQHF. The CDR3 DNA sequence: TGTGCCAGCAGTACCGGGTGGCAGCCCCAGCATTTT.